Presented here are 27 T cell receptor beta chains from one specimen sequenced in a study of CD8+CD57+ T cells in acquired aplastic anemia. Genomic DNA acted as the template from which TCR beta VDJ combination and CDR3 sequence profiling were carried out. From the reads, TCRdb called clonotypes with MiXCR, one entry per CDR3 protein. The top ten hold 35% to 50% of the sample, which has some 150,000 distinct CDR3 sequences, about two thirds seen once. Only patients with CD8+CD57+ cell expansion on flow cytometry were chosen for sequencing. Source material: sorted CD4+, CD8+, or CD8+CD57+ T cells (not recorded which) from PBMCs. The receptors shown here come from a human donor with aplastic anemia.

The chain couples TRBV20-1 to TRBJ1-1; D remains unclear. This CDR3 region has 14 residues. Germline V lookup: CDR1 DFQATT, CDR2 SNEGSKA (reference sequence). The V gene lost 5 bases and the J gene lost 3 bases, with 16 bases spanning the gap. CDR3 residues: CSAPLEGRDTEAFF. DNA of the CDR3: TGCAGTGCTCCCTTGGAGGGAAGGGACACTGAAGCTTTCTTT.

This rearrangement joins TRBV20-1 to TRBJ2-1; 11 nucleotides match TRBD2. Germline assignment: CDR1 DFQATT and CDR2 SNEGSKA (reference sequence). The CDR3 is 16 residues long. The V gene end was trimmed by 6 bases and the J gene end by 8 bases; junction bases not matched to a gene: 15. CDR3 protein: CSALAGGPWRRDEQFF. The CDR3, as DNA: TGCAGTGCCTTAGCGGGGGGGCCATGGCGTCGGGATGAGCAGTTCTTC.

This CDR3 reads CATSASDWNTGELFF. CDR3 nucleotides: TGTGCCACCAGTGCCTCCGACTGGAACACCGGGGAGCTGTTTTTT. The chain uses TRBV24-1 and TRBJ2-2; D is ambiguous. The CDR3 is made up of 15 amino acids. Germline CDR1 is KGHDR and CDR2 is SFDVKD. Deletions cut 5 bases from V and 1 base from J, with 10 bases between.

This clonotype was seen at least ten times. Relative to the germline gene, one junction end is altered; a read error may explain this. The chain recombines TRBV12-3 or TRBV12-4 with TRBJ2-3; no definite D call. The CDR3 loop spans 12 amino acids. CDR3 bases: TGCGCCAGCAGCTTGGGCACAGATACGCAGTATTTT. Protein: CASSLGTDTQYF.

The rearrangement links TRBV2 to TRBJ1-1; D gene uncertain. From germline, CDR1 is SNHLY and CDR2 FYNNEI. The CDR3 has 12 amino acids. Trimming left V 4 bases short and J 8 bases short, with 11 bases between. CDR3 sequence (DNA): TGTGCCAGCAGTGTTTCAGGCAGGGAAGCTTTCTTT. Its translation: CASSVSGREAFF.

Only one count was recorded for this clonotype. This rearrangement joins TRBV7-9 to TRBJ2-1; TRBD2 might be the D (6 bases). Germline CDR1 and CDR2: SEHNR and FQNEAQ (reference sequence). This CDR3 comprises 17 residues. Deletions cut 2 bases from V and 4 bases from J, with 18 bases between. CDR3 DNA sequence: TGTGCCAGCAGCTTACCCGGGGGACCATCGGGGTACAATGAGCAGTTCTTC. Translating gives CASSLPGGPSGYNEQFF.

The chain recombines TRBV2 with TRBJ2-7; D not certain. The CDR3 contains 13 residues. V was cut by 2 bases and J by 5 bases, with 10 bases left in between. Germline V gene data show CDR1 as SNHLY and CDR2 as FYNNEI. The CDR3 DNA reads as TGTGCCAGCAGTGAATGGGTTGGTAACGAGCAGTACTTC. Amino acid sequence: CASSEWVGNEQYF.

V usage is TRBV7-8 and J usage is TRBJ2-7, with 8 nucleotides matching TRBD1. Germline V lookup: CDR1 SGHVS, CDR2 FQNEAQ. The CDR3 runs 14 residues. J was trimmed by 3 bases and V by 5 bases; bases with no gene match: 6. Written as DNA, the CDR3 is TGTGCCAGCAGCCGGACAGGGTCGGGCTACGAGCAGTACTTC. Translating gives CASSRTGSGYEQYF.

CDR3 in amino acids: CASSMTGQTKSSPLHF. The CDR3, as DNA: TGTGCCAGTAGTATGACCGGACAGACGAAGAGTTCACCCCTCCACTTT. The J gene is TRBJ1-6, the V gene TRBV19; tentative D call: TRBD1 (6 bases). The CDR3 is made up of 16 amino acids. V lost 3 bases and J 9 bases, leaving 18 bases between the germline ends. Germline V gene sequence: CDR1 LNHDA, CDR2 SQIVND (reference sequence). The entire variable domain, with the rest obtained from reference TRBV19 and TRBJ1-6, is as follows: DGGITQSPKYLFRKEGQNVTLSCEQNLNHDAMYWYRQDPGQGLRLIYYSQIVNDFQKGDIAEGYSVSREKKESFPLTVTSAQKNPTAFYLCASSMTGQTKSSPLHFGNGTRLTVT.

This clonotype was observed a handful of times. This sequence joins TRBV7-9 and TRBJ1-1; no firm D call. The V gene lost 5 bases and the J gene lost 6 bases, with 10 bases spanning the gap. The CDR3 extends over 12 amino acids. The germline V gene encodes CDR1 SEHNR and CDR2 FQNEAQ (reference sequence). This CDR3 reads CASSPWSAEAFF. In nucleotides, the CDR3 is TGTGCCAGCAGCCCGTGGTCAGCTGAAGCTTTCTTT.

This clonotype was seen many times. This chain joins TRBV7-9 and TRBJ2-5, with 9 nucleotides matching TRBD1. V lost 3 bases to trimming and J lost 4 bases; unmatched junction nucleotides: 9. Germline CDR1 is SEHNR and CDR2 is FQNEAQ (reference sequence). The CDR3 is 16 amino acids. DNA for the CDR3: TGTGCCAGCAGCTTGGGGACAATGACAGGGGGAGAGACCCAGTACTTC. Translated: CASSLGTMTGGETQYF. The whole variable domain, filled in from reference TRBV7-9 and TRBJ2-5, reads DTGVSQNPRHKITKRGQNVTFRCDPISEHNRLYWYRQTLGQGPEFLTYFQNEAQLEKSRLLSDRFSAERPKGSFSTLEIQRTEQGDSAMYLCASSLGTMTGGETQYFGPGTRLLVL.

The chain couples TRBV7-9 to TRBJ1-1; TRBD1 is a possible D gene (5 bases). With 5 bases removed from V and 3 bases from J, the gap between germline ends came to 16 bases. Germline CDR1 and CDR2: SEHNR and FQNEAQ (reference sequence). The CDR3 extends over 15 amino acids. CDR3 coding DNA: TGTGCCAGCAGCCCTGGAGACGGAGGGGACACTGAAGCTTTCTTT. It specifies CASSPGDGGDTEAFF.

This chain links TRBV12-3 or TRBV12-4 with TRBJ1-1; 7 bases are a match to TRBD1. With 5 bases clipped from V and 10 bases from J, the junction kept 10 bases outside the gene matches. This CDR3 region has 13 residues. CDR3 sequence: CASSPTGAERAFF. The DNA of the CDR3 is TGTGCCAGCAGTCCCACAGGGGCAGAGCGAGCTTTCTTT.

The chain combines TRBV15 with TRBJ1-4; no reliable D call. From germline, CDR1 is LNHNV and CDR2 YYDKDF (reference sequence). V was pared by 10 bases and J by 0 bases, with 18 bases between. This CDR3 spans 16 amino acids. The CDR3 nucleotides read TGTGCCATCCCGCTGGGGTCCCTTGCAACTAATGAAAAACTGTTTTTT. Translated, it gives CAIPLGSLATNEKLFF.

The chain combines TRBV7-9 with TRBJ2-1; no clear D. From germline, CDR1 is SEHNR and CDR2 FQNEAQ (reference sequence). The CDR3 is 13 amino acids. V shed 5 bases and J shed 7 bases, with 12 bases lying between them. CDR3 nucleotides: TGTGCCAGCAGCGCCTTTCTAGTGAATGAGCAGTTCTTC. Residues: CASSAFLVNEQFF. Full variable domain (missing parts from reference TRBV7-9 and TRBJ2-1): DTGVSQNPRHKITKRGQNVTFRCDPISEHNRLYWYRQTLGQGPEFLTYFQNEAQLEKSRLLSDRFSAERPKGSFSTLEIQRTEQGDSAMYLCASSAFLVNEQFFGPGTRLTVL.

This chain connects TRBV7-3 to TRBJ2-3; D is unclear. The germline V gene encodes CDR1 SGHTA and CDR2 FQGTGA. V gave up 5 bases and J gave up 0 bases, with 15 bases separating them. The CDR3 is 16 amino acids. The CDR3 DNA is TGTGCCAGCAGCATGGACGGAACTCATAGCACAGATACGCAGTATTTT. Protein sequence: CASSMDGTHSTDTQYF.

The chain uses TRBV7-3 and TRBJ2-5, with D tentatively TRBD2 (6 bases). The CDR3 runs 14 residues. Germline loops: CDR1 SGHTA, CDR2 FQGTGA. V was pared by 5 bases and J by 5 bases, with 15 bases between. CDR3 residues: CASSADQRAETQYF. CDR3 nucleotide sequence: TGTGCCAGCAGCGCGGACCAGCGGGCGGAGACCCAGTACTTC. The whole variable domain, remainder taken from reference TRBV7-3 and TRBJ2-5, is GAGVSQTPSNKVTEKGKYVELRCDPISGHTALYWYRQSLGQGPEFLIYFQGTGAADDSGLPNDRFFAVRPEGSVSTLKIQRTERGDSAVYLCASSADQRAETQYFGPGTRLLVL.

CDR3: CASSESLQGAYEQYF. CDR3 nucleotides: TGCGCCAGCAGTGAGTCCCTACAAGGTGCCTACGAGCAGTACTTC. The V and J genes are TRBV10-2 and TRBJ2-7, with D unresolved. Germline CDR1 WSHSY, CDR2 SAAADI. Trimming pared 0 bases from V and 2 bases from J, leaving 11 bases between. CDR3 length equals 15 residues.

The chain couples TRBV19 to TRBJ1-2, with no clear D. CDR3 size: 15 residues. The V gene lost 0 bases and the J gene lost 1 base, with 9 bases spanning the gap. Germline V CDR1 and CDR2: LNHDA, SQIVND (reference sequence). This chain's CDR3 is CASSIDRMGNYGYTF. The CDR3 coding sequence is TGTGCCAGTAGTATAGATCGTATGGGTAACTATGGCTACACCTTC. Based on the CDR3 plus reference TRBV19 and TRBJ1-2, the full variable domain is DGGITQSPKYLFRKEGQNVTLSCEQNLNHDAMYWYRQDPGQGLRLIYYSQIVNDFQKGDIAEGYSVSREKKESFPLTVTSAQKNPTAFYLCASSIDRMGNYGYTFGSGTRLTVV.

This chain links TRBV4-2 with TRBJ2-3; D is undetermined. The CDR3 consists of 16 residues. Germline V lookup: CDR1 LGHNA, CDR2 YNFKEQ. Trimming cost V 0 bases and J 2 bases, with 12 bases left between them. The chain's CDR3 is CASSQDWRTSTDTQYF. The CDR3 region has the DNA TGTGCCAGCAGCCAAGACTGGCGTACGTCCACAGATACGCAGTATTTT.

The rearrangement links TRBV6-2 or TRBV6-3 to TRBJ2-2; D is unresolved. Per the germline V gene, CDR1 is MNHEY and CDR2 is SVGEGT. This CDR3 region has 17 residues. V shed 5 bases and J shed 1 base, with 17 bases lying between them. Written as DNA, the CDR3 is TGTGCCAGCAGTCGGCCGGCCGCCGGCCTGAACACCGGGGAGCTGTTTTTT. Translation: CASSRPAAGLNTGELFF.

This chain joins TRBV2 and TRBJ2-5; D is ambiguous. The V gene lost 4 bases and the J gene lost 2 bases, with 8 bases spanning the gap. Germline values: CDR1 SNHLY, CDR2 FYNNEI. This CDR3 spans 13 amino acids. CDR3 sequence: CASSGVGQETQYF. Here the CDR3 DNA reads TGTGCCAGCAGTGGTGTCGGACAAGAGACCCAGTACTTC.

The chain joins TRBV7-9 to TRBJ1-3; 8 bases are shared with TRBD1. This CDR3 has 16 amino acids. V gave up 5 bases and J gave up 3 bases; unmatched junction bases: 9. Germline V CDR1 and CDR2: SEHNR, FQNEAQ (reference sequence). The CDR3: CASSPRGTGGGNTIYF. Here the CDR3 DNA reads TGTGCCAGCAGCCCTAGGGGGACAGGCGGTGGAAACACCATATATTTT.

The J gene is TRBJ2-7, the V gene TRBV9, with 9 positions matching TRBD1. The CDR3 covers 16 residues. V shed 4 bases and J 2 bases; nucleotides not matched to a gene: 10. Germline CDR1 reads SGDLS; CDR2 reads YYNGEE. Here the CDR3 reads CASSPSDRGLTYEQYF. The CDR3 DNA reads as TGTGCCAGCAGCCCCTCAGACAGGGGGTTAACCTACGAGCAGTACTTC.

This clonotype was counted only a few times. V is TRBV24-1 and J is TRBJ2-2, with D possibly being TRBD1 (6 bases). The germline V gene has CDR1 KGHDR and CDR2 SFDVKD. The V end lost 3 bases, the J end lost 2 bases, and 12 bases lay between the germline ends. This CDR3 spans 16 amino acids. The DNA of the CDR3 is TGTGCCACCAGTGATCCGGACAGCCATAACACCGGGGAGCTGTTTTTT. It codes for CATSDPDSHNTGELFF.

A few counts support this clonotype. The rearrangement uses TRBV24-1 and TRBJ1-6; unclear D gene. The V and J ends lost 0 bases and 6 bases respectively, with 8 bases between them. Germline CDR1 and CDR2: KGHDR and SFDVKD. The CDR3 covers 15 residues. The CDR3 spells CATSDLRGFNSPLHF. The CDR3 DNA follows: TGTGCCACCAGTGATTTGCGAGGGTTTAATTCACCCCTCCACTTT.

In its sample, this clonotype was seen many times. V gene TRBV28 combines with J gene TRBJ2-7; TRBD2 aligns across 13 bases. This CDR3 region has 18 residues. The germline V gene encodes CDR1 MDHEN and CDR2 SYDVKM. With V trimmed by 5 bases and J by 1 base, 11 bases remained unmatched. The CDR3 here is CASSVRALAGGGSYEQYV. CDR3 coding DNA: TGTGCCAGCAGTGTCAGGGCACTAGCGGGGGGGGGATCCTACGAGCAGTACGTC.